Listed below are T cell receptor beta chains from one sample, sequenced in a study of blood T cell repertoires in COVID-19. TCRdb keeps only in-frame clones here, not all; method: immunoSEQ multiplex PCR. The table has under 200,000 clones, 86% seen once. The sample comprised PBMCs or T cells enriched from blood (not recorded which). The source of these receptors is a man in his forties with acute COVID-19. Each CDR3 is given with its conserved first and last residue. A D gene is named only where the DNA matches it firmly. Clone size is shown for a subset of rows, as once, few, many or a class of expanded clone.

D: -
V: TRBV10-3
J: TRBJ2-7
size: -
CDR3: CAISETTGKSYEQYF
DNA: TGTGCCATCAGTGAGACCACAGGAAAATCCTACGAGCAGTACTTC

D: TRBD2
V: TRBV7-2
J: TRBJ2-1
size: -
CDR3: CASSINSGSLPEQFF
DNA: TGTGCCAGCAGCATAAATAGCGGGAGTTTGCCTGAGCAGTTCTTC

D: -
V: TRBV18
J: TRBJ1-3
size: -
CDR3: CASSPDSAGNTIYF
DNA: TGTGCCAGCTCACCGGACAGCGCTGGAAACACCATATATTTT

D: -
V: TRBV25-1
J: TRBJ1-1
size: -
CDR3: CASSERYEAFF
DNA: TGTGCCAGCAGTGAACGGTATGAAGCTTTCTTT

D: TRBD2
V: TRBV18
J: TRBJ2-3
size: once
CDR3: CASSPTSSFSGDTDTQYF
DNA: TGTGCCAGCTCACCCACCTCTAGCTTTAGCGGGGACACAGATACGCAGTATTTT

D: -
V: TRBV6-5
J: TRBJ2-2
size: -
CDR3: CASSYSTVYDTGELFF
DNA: TGTGCCAGCAGTTACAGCACCGTTTATGACACCGGGGAGCTGTTTTTT

D: -
V: TRBV5-5
J: TRBJ2-2
size: -
CDR3: CASSNVYTGELFF
DNA: TGTGCCAGCAGCAATGTCTACACCGGGGAGCTGTTTTTT

D: -
V: TRBV28
J: TRBJ1-1
size: -
CDR3: CASSLEFTEAFF
DNA: TGTGCCAGCAGTTTAGAGTTCACTGAAGCTTTCTTT

D: TRBD1
V: TRBV5-1
J: TRBJ2-7
size: few
CDR3: CASSWETGGLYEQYF
DNA: TGCGCCAGCAGCTGGGAGACAGGGGGCCTTTACGAGCAGTACTTC

D: -
V: TRBV7-2
J: TRBJ1-3
size: -
CDR3: CASSFGETRNTIYF
DNA: TGTGCCAGCAGCTTCGGGGAGACGCGAAACACCATATATTTT

D: TRBD2
V: TRBV7-7
J: TRBJ2-2
size: -
CDR3: CASSFSSGMGTGELFF
DNA: TGTGCCAGCAGCTTTAGTAGCGGGATGGGCACCGGGGAGCTGTTTTTT

D: TRBD2
V: TRBV28
J: TRBJ2-1
size: few
CDR3: CASTKGGTIYNEQFF
DNA: TGTGCCAGCACCAAAGGAGGGACTATCTACAATGAGCAGTTCTTC

D: TRBD1
V: TRBV9
J: TRBJ1-2
size: -
CDR3: CASRPQGEDYGYTF
DNA: TGTGCCAGCAGGCCCCAGGGGGAAGACTATGGCTACACCTTC

D: TRBD2
V: TRBV18
J: TRBJ2-1
size: -
CDR3: CASSPSLEASGSLEQFF
DNA: TGTGCCAGCTCACCAAGTTTGGAAGCTAGCGGGAGTCTAGAGCAGTTCTTC

D: TRBD2
V: TRBV11-3
J: TRBJ2-2
size: -
CDR3: CASSLPSPVAGVSGELFF
DNA: TGTGCCAGCAGCCTCCCCAGCCCCGTAGCGGGAGTATCTGGGGAGCTGTTTTTT